This TCR beta chain was documented in a study of T-cell reconstitution after alpha-beta-depleted transplantation in children. This clonotype was seen more than once but under ten times. During its preparation, the TCRbeta library received unique molecular identifiers. TCRdb used MiXCR to reprocess the PCR reads, holding one entry per CDR3 protein. The repertoire holds hundreds of thousands of distinct CDR3 sequences, with more than 9% as singletons. V shed 1 base, J shed 4 bases, and the junction held 11 bases outside the gene matches. Germline CDR1 reads SGHNT; CDR2 reads YENEEA. The CDR3 contains 18 residues.

The clonotype comes from a human donor who donated a stem cell graft to a child with acute myeloid leukemia. The starting material was PBMCs from the stem cell graft donor, obtained from the stem cell graft. The chain carries TRBV11-3 and TRBJ2-1; 9 bases map to TRBD2. In DNA, the CDR3 is TGTGCCAGCAGCTTAGTTAGTTCCGGCGCGGGAGGGTACAATGAGCAGTTCTTC. The encoded protein is CASSLVSSGAGGYNEQFF.